One sample yielded the 21 T cell receptor beta chains listed below, sequenced in a study of identical twins. Each CDR3 protein is one row after TCRdb ran MiXCR on the 5' RACE reads. There are some 1,600,000 distinct CDR3 sequences in the sample; around 29% occur only once, and more than 0.25% lies in the top ten. Sequenced sample: cord blood. These receptors all come from a newborn girl in good health.

Of note for this clonotype: A much larger clone is a single base away; this may be a read error. V gene TRBV12-3 or TRBV12-4 combines with J gene TRBJ1-2; 7 positions match TRBD1. The CDR3 length is 14 residues. The V and J ends lost 5 bases and 2 bases, in that order; junction bases with no gene match: 5. CDR3 DNA: TGTGCCAGCAGTATGATGGACAGGAACTATGGCTACACCTTC. Encoded protein: CASSMMDRNYGYTF.

The rearrangement links TRBV12-5 to TRBJ1-2; D is perhaps TRBD1 (5 bases). There are 12 residues in the CDR3. The germline V gene has CDR1 LGHNT and CDR2 FRNRAP. The germline V and J ends were trimmed by 10 bases and 4 bases, with 13 bases remaining between them. The CDR3 spells CATYRRPYGYTF. The CDR3 coding sequence is TGTGCTACCTACAGGAGGCCCTATGGCTACACCTTC.

V usage is TRBV12-3 or TRBV12-4 and J usage is TRBJ1-2; D is perhaps TRBD1 (6 bases). V lost 4 bases, J lost 1 base, and 16 bases lay in between. CDR3 length: 16 amino acids. The CDR3 reads CASSSPGHRFNYGYTF. The CDR3 coding sequence is TGTGCCAGCAGTTCACCGGGACACCGCTTTAACTATGGCTACACCTTC.

This clonotype was recorded once. As DNA, the CDR3 is TGTGCCAGCAGCCTACTTAGCGGGGTCCAGTACTTC. This gives the protein CASSLLSGVQYF. The gene calls are TRBV11-2 and TRBJ2-5, with 8 positions matching TRBD2. V was clipped by 5 bases and J by 10 bases; unmatched bases: 6. The CDR3 consists of 12 residues. Germline-derived CDR1 and CDR2 are SGHAT and FQNNGV.

This clonotype occurred a few times. The chain links TRBV7-9 to TRBJ1-4, with a weak D call TRBD1 (5 bases). This CDR3 region has 15 residues. V was pared by 3 bases and J by 6 bases, with 14 bases between. CDR1 and CDR2 (germline): SEHNR, FQNEAQ (reference sequence). The DNA for the CDR3 is TGTGCCAGCAGCTTGGTCAGGGAAGTTGATGAAAAACTGTTTTTT. Translation: CASSLVREVDEKLFF.

This clonotype was observed a few times. This rearrangement joins TRBV10-3 to TRBJ2-3; the D gene is possibly TRBD1 (5 bases). The germline V and J ends were trimmed by 4 bases and 1 base, with 12 bases remaining between them. Germline V gene lookup returns CDR1 ENHRY and CDR2 SYGVKD. The CDR3 length is 15 residues. CDR3 in amino acids: CAISGQGKRTDTQYF. DNA of the CDR3: TGTGCCATCAGTGGGCAGGGTAAGCGCACAGATACGCAGTATTTT.

This clonotype showed up just a few times. V and J are TRBV6-1 and TRBJ1-5; D ambiguous. Germline lookup yields CDR1 MNHNS and CDR2 SASEGT. CDR3 length: 13 amino acids. The V and J ends lost 7 bases and 3 bases respectively, with 10 bases between them. CDR3 DNA: TGTGCCAGCATCCTACAGCTCAATCAGCCCCAGCATTTT. It translates to CASILQLNQPQHF.

This clonotype was seen a handful of times. The V gene is TRBV4-2, the J gene TRBJ2-7; 12 bases are shared with TRBD2. CDR1 is LGHNA, CDR2 YNFKEQ, per germline. The CDR3 loop spans 16 amino acids. With V trimmed by 1 base and J by 5 bases, 6 bases remained unmatched. The CDR3 loop is CASSQAASGRANEQYF. CDR3 bases: TGTGCCAGCAGCCAAGCGGCTAGCGGGAGGGCAAACGAGCAGTACTTC.

The chain carries TRBV7-9 and TRBJ2-1, with 8 positions matching TRBD1. The end of the DNA fits TRBJ2-7 better, so the J call may be wrong. Germline V gives CDR1 SEHNR, CDR2 FQNEAQ (reference sequence). This CDR3 region has 12 residues. DNA for the CDR3: TGTGCCATCCCGGACAGGGACAATGAGCAGTACTTC. This encodes CAIPDRDNEQYF.

The chain is built from TRBV7-8 and TRBJ2-1, with D unclear. Germline-derived CDR1 and CDR2 are SGHVS and FQNEAQ. The CDR3 is 15 residues long. The V end was cut by 1 base, the J end by 6 bases, with 13 bases between. CDR3 in amino acids: CASSLVSGPINEQFF. The CDR3 coding sequence is TGTGCCAGCAGCTTAGTCTCCGGACCCATCAATGAGCAGTTCTTC.

J is TRBJ2-5 and V is TRBV29-1; 10 nucleotides match TRBD1. In germline, CDR1 is SQVTM, CDR2 ANQGSEA. The CDR3 is 14 amino acids. V trimming: 4 bases; J trimming: 11 bases; junction bases outside the gene matches: 13. DNA for the CDR3: TGCAGCGTTGGACAGGGGGCCTGGAACAATGAGCAGTACTTC. Its translation: CSVGQGAWNNEQYF.

On this clonotype: Just one base apart from a much larger clone, this may be a read error. This chain uses TRBV29-1 with TRBJ2-7; perhaps TRBD1 as D (6 bases). CDR3 length: 12 amino acids. Trimming shortened V by 5 bases and J by 1 base, and 9 bases separated the two germline ends. Looked up from germline, CDR1 is SQVTM and CDR2 is ANQGSEA. The CDR3 sequence is CSVSDRSYEQYF. The CDR3 DNA is TGCAGCGTTTCCGACAGGTCCTACGAGCAGTACTTC.

The V and J genes are TRBV27 and TRBJ2-7; D may be TRBD2 (5 bases). The V gene lost 7 bases and the J gene lost 5 bases, with 18 bases spanning the gap. Germline V gene sequence: CDR1 MNHEY, CDR2 SMNVEV (reference sequence). This CDR3 spans 14 amino acids. The CDR3 reads CASKFGGSLNEQYF. DNA for the CDR3: TGTGCCAGCAAATTTGGTGGGAGTCTGAACGAGCAGTACTTC.

This chain joins TRBV25-1 and TRBJ1-1, with D maybe TRBD1 (6 bases). Germline loops: CDR1 MGHDK, CDR2 SYGVNS. V was trimmed by 4 bases and J by 3 bases, leaving 12 bases between them. The CDR3 length is 14 residues. Here the CDR3 reads CASSGQKGDTEAFF. The DNA of the CDR3 is TGTGCCAGCAGTGGGCAGAAGGGGGACACTGAAGCTTTCTTT.

This chain joins TRBV27 and TRBJ1-1; 9 bases line up with TRBD1. J gave up 4 bases and V 8 bases, and 8 bases lay outside the gene matches. The CDR3 consists of 14 residues. Germline CDR1 is MNHEY and CDR2 is SMNVEV (reference sequence). This chain's CDR3 is CASRWDRVGTEAFF. The CDR3 bases are TGTGCCAGCCGATGGGACAGGGTGGGCACTGAAGCTTTCTTT.

This rearrangement joins TRBV6-1 to TRBJ2-7; 7 bases are a match to TRBD2. Germline values: CDR1 MNHNS, CDR2 SASEGT. The length of the CDR3 is 15 residues. Trimming at V came to 6 bases and at J to 4 bases, leaving 12 bases not matched to a gene. The CDR3 region has the DNA TGTGCCAGCAGATTTTTACGGGAGGTGGGGTACGAGCAGTACTTC. Amino acids: CASRFLREVGYEQYF.

V gene TRBV5-1 combines with J gene TRBJ2-5; D possibly matches TRBD1 or TRBD2 (5 bases each). With 0 bases removed from V and 5 bases from J, the gap between germline ends came to 11 bases. Per germline, CDR1 SGHRS and CDR2 YFSETQ. This CDR3 is 14 amino acids long. The CDR3 region is CASSLVGTFETQYF. In nucleotides, the CDR3 is TGCGCCAGCAGCTTGGTGGGGACCTTTGAGACCCAGTACTTC.

The CDR3 coding sequence is TGCAGTGCGCAGGGGAAGAAGAACGAAAAACTGTTTTTT. Encoded protein: CSAQGKKNEKLFF. The chain uses TRBV20-1 and TRBJ1-4, with a weak D call TRBD1 (6 bases). Germline lookup yields CDR1 DFQATT and CDR2 SNEGSKA (reference sequence). The V end lost 6 bases, the J end lost 8 bases, and 16 bases lay between the germline ends. This CDR3 region has 13 residues.

This clonotype has more than one count but fewer than ten. This chain joins TRBV28 and TRBJ1-2, with D possibly matching TRBD1 (5 bases). CDR3 length: 13 amino acids. Looked up from germline, CDR1 is MDHEN and CDR2 is SYDVKM. The germline V and J ends were trimmed by 2 bases and 8 bases, with 12 bases remaining between them. The CDR3 is CASSLVEGRGYTF. The CDR3 bases are TGTGCCAGCAGTTTAGTGGAGGGACGAGGCTACACCTTC.

Comments on this clonotype: At one end the junction does not follow the germline gene, possibly because of a read error. The V gene is TRBV28, the J gene TRBJ2-4, with D perhaps being TRBD1 or TRBD2 (5 bases each). The J call may be faulty, since TRBJ2-7 better matches the DNA end. In germline, CDR1 is MDHEN, CDR2 SYDVKM. This CDR3 is 11 amino acids long. As DNA, the CDR3 is TGTGCCACCAGTATTGGGGGCGAGCAGTACTTC. It encodes CATSIGGEQYF.

This clonotype has more than one count but fewer than ten. The chain recombines TRBV10-3 with TRBJ1-6; a weak D match, TRBD1 (5 bases). V lost 7 bases to trimming and J lost 10 bases, with 11 bases between them. Germline V gene lookup returns CDR1 ENHRY and CDR2 SYGVKD. The CDR3 covers 12 residues. CDR3 loop: CAIIGARSPLHF. The CDR3 nucleotides read TGTGCCATCATTGGGGCGCGATCACCCCTCCACTTT.